Included here is one TCR beta chain sequence, with context. V dropped 5 bases and J dropped 2; count of bases not matched to a gene: 4. Per the germline V gene, CDR1 is MDHEN and CDR2 is SYDVKM. The CDR3 totals 14 residues. This specimen comes from a study of cytotoxic CD8 clonotypes in ibrutinib-treated CLL. The assay was immunoSEQ multiplex PCR, and TCRdb's table has in-frame clones only and misses some. The sample lists approximately 74,000 clones, about 84% occurring once. The J gene is TRBJ1-2, the V gene TRBV28, with TRBD1 matching 8 bases. The TCR was taken from a human donor with chronic lymphocytic leukemia. The specimen comprised PBMCs, sampled at disease progression, from a patient treated with ibrutinib. CDR3 amino acids: CASSPRTGNYGYTF. CDR3 bases: TGTGCCAGCAGTCCGAGGACAGGGAACTATGGCTACACCTTC.